This T cell receptor beta chain was captured in a study of cytomegalovirus exposure and HLA in healthy donors. Clones were read by immunoSEQ multiplex PCR, and TCRdb kept only the in-frame ones, dropping some. The sample contains approximately 200,000 clones, just over 85% of which appear only once. Input material: PBMCs. The TCR comes from a woman younger than 30 in good health and CMV-seronegative.

The CDR3 sequence is CASSQGTGVIYEQYF. For the CDR3, the DNA is TGCGCCAGCAGCCAAGGGACGGGAGTCATATACGAGCAGTACTTC. This rearrangement joins TRBV4-1 to TRBJ2-7; D might be TRBD2 (6 bases). The CDR3 has 15 amino acids. V gave up 1 base and J gave up 4 bases, with 14 bases separating them. Germline CDR1 and CDR2: MGHRA and YSYEKL.